This TCR beta chain was recovered during a study of shared clonotypes between healthy human individuals. The CDR3 has 14 amino acids. V lost 2 bases to trimming and J lost 4 bases, with 12 bases between them. CDR1 is SGHNT, CDR2 YYREEE, per germline (reference sequence). Libraries were prepared by immunoSEQ multiplex PCR; TCRdb keeps only in-frame clonotypes and omits some of them. The sample lists 1.4 million to 1.5 million clones; around 97% were seen once. The genes are TRBV5-4 and TRBJ1-2; D is unclear. The origin of this receptor is a man aged 25 to 40 in good health. Sequenced sample: naive CD4+ T cells sorted from blood. The subset is: CD45RA+ positively selected. The CDR3 region is CASSLQGLAYGYTF. Here the CDR3 DNA reads TGTGCCAGCAGCTTACAAGGATTGGCCTATGGCTACACCTTC.